This TCR beta chain was retrieved from a study of regulatory T cells in long-lasting Graves disease. Time point indicated: persistent/refractory GD, antithyroid drugs over 5 years with positive TRAb. Isolated PBMC RNA provided the starting material for the TCR library. CDR3 size: 15 residues. Germline values: CDR1 LNHNV, CDR2 YYDKDF (reference sequence). Trimming removed 5 bases at V and 4 bases at J, with 17 bases between. Construction of the TCR beta libraries employed iRepertoire HTBI primers in conjunction with Arm-PCR of CDR3 regions. TCRdb called the multiplex PCR reads again in MiXCR, with one record for every CDR3 protein. The sample lists about 430,000 distinct CDR3 sequences; around a fifth were seen once.

Source: peripheral blood mononuclear cells (PBMCs), taken when the disease was refractory, from a patient treated with antithyroid drugs. The gene calls are TRBV15 and TRBJ2-5; D assignment may be TRBD1 or TRBD2 (5 bases each). The sequence was obtained from a female donor with Graves disease. CDR3 bases: TGTGCCACCAGCGGGACCATCGGGGCGGGAGAGACCCAGTACTTC. Residues: CATSGTIGAGETQYF.